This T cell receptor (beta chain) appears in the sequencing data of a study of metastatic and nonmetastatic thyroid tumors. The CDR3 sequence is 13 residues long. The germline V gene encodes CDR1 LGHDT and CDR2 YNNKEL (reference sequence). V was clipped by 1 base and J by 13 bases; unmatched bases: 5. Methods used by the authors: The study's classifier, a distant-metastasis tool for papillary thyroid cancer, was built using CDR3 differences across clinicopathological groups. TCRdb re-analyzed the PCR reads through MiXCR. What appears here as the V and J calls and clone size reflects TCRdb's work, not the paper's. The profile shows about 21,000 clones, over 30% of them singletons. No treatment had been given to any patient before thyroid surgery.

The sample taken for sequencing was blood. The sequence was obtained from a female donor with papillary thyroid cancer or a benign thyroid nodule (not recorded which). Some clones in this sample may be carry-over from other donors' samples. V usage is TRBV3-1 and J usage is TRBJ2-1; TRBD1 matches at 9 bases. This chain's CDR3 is CASSQVETGGQFF. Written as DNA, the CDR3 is TGTGCCAGCAGCCAAGTCGAGACAGGGGGACAGTTCTTC.